Listed below are T cell receptor beta chains from one sample, sequenced in a study of T cell changes during pregnancy in multiple sclerosis. Profiling relied on immunoSEQ multiplex PCR, and the TCRdb table lists in-frame clones only, not all of them. The sample lists under 70,000 clones; 92% were seen once. Material: peripheral blood, obtained in the third trimester of pregnancy. All receptors come from a female donor in good health, enrolled as a control in a pregnancy study. Each CDR3 is given with its conserved first and last residue. The D gene is left open where the match is weak. A row's size may be missing; if present it is once, few, many or a size class.

V,J,size,D,CDR3,DNA
TRBV7-9,TRBJ2-1,once,TRBD1,CASSISGTVNNEQFF,TGTGCCAGCAGCATATCCGGGACAGTGAACAATGAGCAGTTCTTC
TRBV18,TRBJ1-5,once,TRBD1,CASSPRTGDGNQPQHF,TGTGCCAGCTCACCAAGGACAGGGGACGGCAATCAGCCCCAGCATTTT
TRBV2,TRBJ1-1,few,NA,CASSQGLNTEAFF,TGTGCCAGCAGTCAGGGTCTGAACACTGAAGCTTTCTTT
TRBV15,TRBJ2-1,NA,TRBD2,CATSSHPLASGYDNEQFF,TGTGCCACCAGCAGCCACCCGTTGGCTAGCGGGTACGACAATGAGCAGTTCTTC
TRBV5-3,TRBJ2-1,NA,TRBD2,CARRGLAYNEQFF,TGTGCCAGAAGAGGACTAGCTTACAATGAGCAGTTCTTC
TRBV7-2,TRBJ2-1,NA,TRBD2,CASSLGVAGGYNEQFF,TGTGCCAGCAGCTTAGGGGTAGCGGGAGGGTACAATGAGCAGTTCTTC
TRBV2,TRBJ1-5,once,NA,CARSTGLSNQPQHF,TGTGCCAGATCTACAGGGTTAAGCAATCAGCCCCAGCATTTT
TRBV28,TRBJ1-5,NA,NA,CASSTRGKSGNQPQHF,TGTGCCAGCAGTACTCGGGGGAAGAGTGGCAATCAGCCCCAGCATTTT
TRBV6-6,TRBJ2-5,NA,TRBD2,CASILAGGQETQYF,TGTGCCAGTATACTAGCGGGGGGTCAAGAGACCCAGTACTTC
TRBV19,TRBJ2-7,NA,NA,CASSSEAIWAWASTSSTYEQYF,TGTGCCAGTAGTTCGGAGGCTATATGGGCCTGGGCTAGCACATCCTCTACCTACGAGCAGTACTTC
TRBV4-3,TRBJ2-1,NA,TRBD2,CASSHGLAGGTYNEQFF,TGCGCCAGCAGCCACGGACTAGCGGGAGGGACTTACAATGAGCAGTTCTTC
TRBV5-1,TRBJ2-1,NA,TRBD2,CASSKGLATGNYNEQFF,TGCGCCAGCAGCAAGGGACTAGCGACTGGGAACTACAATGAGCAGTTCTTC
TRBV7-2,TRBJ1-1,once,TRBD1,CASSLVGTAMNTEAFF,TGTGCCAGCAGCTTAGTGGGGACAGCTATGAACACTGAAGCTTTCTTT
TRBV30,TRBJ2-2,NA,TRBD2,CATTLAGGNARELFF,TGTGCCACCACACTAGCGGGGGGGAATGCCAGGGAGCTGTTTTTT
TRBV19,TRBJ2-2,NA,NA,CASKLGTSTSGELFF,TGTGCCAGTAAGTTAGGGACAAGCACGAGCGGGGAGCTGTTTTTT
TRBV2,TRBJ1-5,NA,TRBD1,CASSERQRGRISNQPQHF,TGTGCCAGCAGTGAACGTCAAAGGGGGCGGATTAGCAATCAGCCCCAGCATTTT
TRBV18,TRBJ2-1,NA,TRBD2,CASSRLAGYNEQFF,TGTGCCAGCTCGCGACTAGCGGGGTACAATGAGCAGTTCTTC
TRBV7-7,TRBJ2-5,once,TRBD1,CASSLSPGEPGQVRETQYF,TGTGCTAGCAGCTTATCCCCAGGCGAACCGGGACAGGTAAGAGAGACCCAGTACTTC
TRBV5-8,TRBJ1-6,NA,NA,CASSLWLEGGSPLHF,TGTGCCAGCAGCTTGTGGCTAGAGGGTGGTTCACCCCTCCACTTT
TRBV13,TRBJ1-4,NA,NA,CASSSMGTARNEKLFF,TGTGCCAGCAGCTCCATGGGCACAGCCCGTAATGAAAAACTGTTTTTT
TRBV10-3,TRBJ2-3,NA,TRBD2,CAISSLAGGQDTQYF,TGTGCCATCAGTTCCCTAGCGGGAGGGCAAGATACGCAGTATTTT
TRBV5-4,TRBJ1-5,NA,NA,CASSLDQNNQPQHF,TGTGCCAGCAGCTTGGACCAGAACAATCAGCCCCAGCATTTT
TRBV6-6,TRBJ2-1,NA,TRBD2,CASSARTSSYNEQFF,TGTGCCAGCAGTGCCAGGACTAGCAGTTACAATGAGCAGTTCTTC
TRBV6-5,TRBJ2-1,NA,TRBD2,CASSSSGTIYNEQFF,TGTGCCAGCAGTTCTAGCGGCACGATATACAATGAGCAGTTCTTC
TRBV5-4,TRBJ1-1,NA,NA,CASSRLGGATEAFF,TGTGCCAGCAGCCGACTCGGGGGGGCGACTGAAGCTTTCTTT
TRBV2,TRBJ2-1,once,TRBD2,CASSGTSGIYEQFF,TGTGCCAGCAGCGGGACTAGCGGGATCTATGAGCAGTTCTTC
TRBV6-5,TRBJ2-3,NA,NA,CASSYSGTPAPDTQYF,TGTGCCAGCAGTTACTCGGGGACACCGGCCCCAGATACGCAGTATTTT
TRBV7-9,TRBJ1-2,NA,NA,CASSLDRMVYGYTF,TGTGCCAGCAGCTTAGACAGGATGGTGTATGGCTACACCTTC
TRBV7-2,TRBJ2-3,NA,TRBD1,CASSIRQGAPDTQYF,TGTGCCAGCAGCATCAGACAGGGGGCCCCAGATACGCAGTATTTT
TRBV11-2,TRBJ1-1,NA,NA,CASSLVLGGTEAFF,TGTGCCAGCAGCTTAGTCCTCGGCGGCACTGAAGCTTTCTTT
TRBV11-2,TRBJ2-3,NA,TRBD2,CASGLTTSGGTDTQYF,TGTGCCAGCGGACTTACTACTAGCGGGGGCACAGATACGCAGTATTTT
TRBV7-9,TRBJ1-4,NA,NA,CASSSREKLFF,TGTGCCAGCAGCTCGCGAGAAAAACTGTTTTTT
TRBV11-2,TRBJ2-3,once,NA,CASSIRDRSTDTQYF,TGTGCCAGCAGCATACGAGACAGAAGCACAGATACGCAGTATTTT
TRBV7-2,TRBJ2-7,few,TRBD2,CASSLFVSGSSYEQYF,TGTGCCAGCAGCTTATTTGTTAGCGGGAGTTCCTACGAGCAGTACTTC
TRBV5-1,TRBJ1-3,NA,TRBD1,CASSSAGTVGNTIYF,TGCGCCAGCAGCTCCGCTGGGACAGTAGGAAACACCATATATTTT